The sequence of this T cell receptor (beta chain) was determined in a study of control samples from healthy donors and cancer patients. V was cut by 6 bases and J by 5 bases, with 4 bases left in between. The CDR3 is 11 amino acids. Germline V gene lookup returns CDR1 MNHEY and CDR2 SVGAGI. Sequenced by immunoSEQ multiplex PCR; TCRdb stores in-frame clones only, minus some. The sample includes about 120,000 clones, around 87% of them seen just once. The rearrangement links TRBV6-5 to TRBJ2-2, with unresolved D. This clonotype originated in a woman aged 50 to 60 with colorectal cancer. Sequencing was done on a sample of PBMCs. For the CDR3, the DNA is TGTGCCAGCAGCGGGACCGGGGAGCTGTTTTTT. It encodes CASSGTGELFF.